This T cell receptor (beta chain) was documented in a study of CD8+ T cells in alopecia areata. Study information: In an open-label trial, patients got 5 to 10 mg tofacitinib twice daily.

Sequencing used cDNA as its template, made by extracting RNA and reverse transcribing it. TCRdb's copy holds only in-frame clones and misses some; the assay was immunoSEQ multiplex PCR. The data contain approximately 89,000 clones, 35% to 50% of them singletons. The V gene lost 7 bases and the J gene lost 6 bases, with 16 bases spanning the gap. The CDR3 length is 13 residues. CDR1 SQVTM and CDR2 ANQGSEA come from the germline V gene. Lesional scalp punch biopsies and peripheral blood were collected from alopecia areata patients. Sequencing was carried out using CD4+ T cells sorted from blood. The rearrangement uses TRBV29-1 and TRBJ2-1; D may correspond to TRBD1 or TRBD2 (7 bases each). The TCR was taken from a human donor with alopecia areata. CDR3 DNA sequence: TGCAGCGCCTCGACAGGGAGGGGCAATGAGCAGTTCTTC. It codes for CSASTGRGNEQFF.